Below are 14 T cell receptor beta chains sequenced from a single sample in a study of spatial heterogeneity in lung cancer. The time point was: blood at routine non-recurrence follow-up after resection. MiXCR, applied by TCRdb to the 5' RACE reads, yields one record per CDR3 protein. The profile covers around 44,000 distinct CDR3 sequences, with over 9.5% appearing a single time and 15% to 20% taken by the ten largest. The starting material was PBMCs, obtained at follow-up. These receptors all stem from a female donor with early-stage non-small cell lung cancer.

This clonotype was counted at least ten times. CDR3: CSARDLREGSYGYTF. Here the CDR3 DNA reads TGCAGTGCTAGAGACCTCAGGGAGGGAAGCTATGGCTACACCTTC. This chain links TRBV20-1 with TRBJ1-2, with D possibly matching TRBD1 (5 bases). V dropped 0 bases and J dropped 4 bases, with 15 bases sitting between them. CDR3 length: 15 residues. Looked up from germline, CDR1 is DFQATT and CDR2 is SNEGSKA (reference sequence).

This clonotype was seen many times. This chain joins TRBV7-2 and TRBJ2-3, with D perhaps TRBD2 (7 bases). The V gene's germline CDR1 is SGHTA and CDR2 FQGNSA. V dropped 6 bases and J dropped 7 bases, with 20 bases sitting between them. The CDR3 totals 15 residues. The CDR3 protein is CASRTAGGGGYTQYF. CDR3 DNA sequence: TGTGCCAGCAGGACAGCTGGCGGGGGCGGGTATACGCAGTATTTT.

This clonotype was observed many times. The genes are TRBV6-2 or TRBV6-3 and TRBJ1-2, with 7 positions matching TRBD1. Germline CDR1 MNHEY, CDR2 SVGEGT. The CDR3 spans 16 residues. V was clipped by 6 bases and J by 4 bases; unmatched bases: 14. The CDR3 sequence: CASRPTGTAILYGYTF. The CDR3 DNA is TGTGCCAGCAGACCAACCGGGACAGCGATACTCTATGGCTACACCTTC.

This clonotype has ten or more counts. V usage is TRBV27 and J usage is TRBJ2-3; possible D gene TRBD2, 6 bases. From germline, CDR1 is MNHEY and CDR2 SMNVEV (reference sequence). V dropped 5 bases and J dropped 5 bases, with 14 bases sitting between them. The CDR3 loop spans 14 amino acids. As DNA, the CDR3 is TGTGCCAGCAGTACGGCGGGGAGGCTAGATACGCAGTATTTT. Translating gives CASSTAGRLDTQYF.

This chain's CDR3 is CANLKRNPGVPYNEQFF. The CDR3 DNA reads TGTGCCAACCTCAAAAGAAACCCGGGGGTCCCCTACAATGAGCAGTTCTTC. The rearrangement uses TRBV19 and TRBJ2-1, with D tentatively TRBD2 (6 bases). The CDR3 is 17 amino acids. Trimming cost V 10 bases and J 2 bases, with 24 bases left between them. The germline gives CDR1 LNHDA, CDR2 SQIVND (reference sequence).

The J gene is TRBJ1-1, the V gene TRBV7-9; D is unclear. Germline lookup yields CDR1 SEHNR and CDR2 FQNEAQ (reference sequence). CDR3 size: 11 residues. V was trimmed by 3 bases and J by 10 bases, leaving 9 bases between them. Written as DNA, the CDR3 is TGTGCCAGCAGCTTGGGTAATGTAGCTTTCTTT. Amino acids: CASSLGNVAFF.

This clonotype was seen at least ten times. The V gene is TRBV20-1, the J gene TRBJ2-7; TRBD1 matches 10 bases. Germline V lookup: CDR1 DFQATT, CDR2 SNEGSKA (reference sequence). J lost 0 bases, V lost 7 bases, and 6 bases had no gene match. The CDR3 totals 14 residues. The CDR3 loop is CSVSDRGSSYEQYF. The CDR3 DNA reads TGCAGTGTTTCGGACAGGGGGAGCTCCTACGAGCAGTACTTC.

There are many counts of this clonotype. The DNA of the CDR3 is TGTGCCAGCAGCTTAGGTCTTATCGGGGGTGAGCAGTTCTTC. Translated, it gives CASSLGLIGGEQFF. The J gene is TRBJ2-1, the V gene TRBV11-2; possible D gene TRBD2, 6 bases. Germline values: CDR1 SGHAT, CDR2 FQNNGV. CDR3 size: 14 residues. The V end was cut by 1 base, the J end by 9 bases, with 13 bases between.

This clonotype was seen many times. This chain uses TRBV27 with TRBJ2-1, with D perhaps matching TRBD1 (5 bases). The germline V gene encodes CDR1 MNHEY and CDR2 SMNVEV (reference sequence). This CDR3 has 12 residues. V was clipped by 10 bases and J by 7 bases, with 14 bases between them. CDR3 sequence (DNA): TGTGCCACTTCCAGGGTCCAGAATGAGCAGTTCTTC. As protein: CATSRVQNEQFF.

The CDR3 is CASRARLAGFPDTQYF. The CDR3 bases are TGTGCCAGCAGGGCGAGACTAGCTGGTTTTCCAGATACGCAGTATTTT. The genes are TRBV2 and TRBJ2-3; 7 positions agree with TRBD2. In germline, CDR1 is SNHLY, CDR2 FYNNEI. J gave up 4 bases and V 6 bases, and 13 bases lay outside the gene matches. The CDR3 has 16 amino acids.

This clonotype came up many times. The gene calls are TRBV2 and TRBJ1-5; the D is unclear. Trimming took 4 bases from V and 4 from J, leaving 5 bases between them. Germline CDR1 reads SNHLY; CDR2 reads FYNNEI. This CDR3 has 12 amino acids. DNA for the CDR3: TGTGCCAGCAGTGCGTTTAATCAGCCCCAGCATTTT. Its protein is CASSAFNQPQHF.

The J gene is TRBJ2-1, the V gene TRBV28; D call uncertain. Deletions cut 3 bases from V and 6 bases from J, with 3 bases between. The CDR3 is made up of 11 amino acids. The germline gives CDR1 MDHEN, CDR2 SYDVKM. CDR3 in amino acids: CASSFPNEQFF. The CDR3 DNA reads TGTGCCAGCAGTTTCCCCAATGAGCAGTTCTTC.

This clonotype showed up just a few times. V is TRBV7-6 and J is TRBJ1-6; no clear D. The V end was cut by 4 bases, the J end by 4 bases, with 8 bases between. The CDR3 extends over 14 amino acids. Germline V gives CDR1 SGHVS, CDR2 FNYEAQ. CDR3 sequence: CASSSVRYNSPLHF. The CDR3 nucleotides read TGTGCCAGCAGCTCCGTACGGTATAATTCACCCCTCCACTTT.

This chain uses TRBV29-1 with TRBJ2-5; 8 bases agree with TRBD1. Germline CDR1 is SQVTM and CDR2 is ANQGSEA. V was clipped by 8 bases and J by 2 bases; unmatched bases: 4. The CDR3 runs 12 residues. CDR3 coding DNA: TGCAGCTCGCGACAGGGGCAAGAGACCCAGTACTTC. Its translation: CSSRQGQETQYF.